This T cell receptor beta chain was observed in a study of prognosis after radiotherapy for stage I lung cancer (dated by TCRdb to about 2021). Some background on the complete study: Between early 2018 and early 2019, roughly 19 patients with stage I NSCLC were enrolled in Nanjing, China. SBRT was not combined with any concurrent therapy in any patient. The cohort comprised around 14 men and five or six women with a median age of around 70 years, ranging from roughly 53 to 85 years. Using image-guided IMRT or VMAT, SBRT was delivered in 3 to 5 fractions at a biologically effective dose of at least 100 Gy. After SBRT, distant metastases developed in about 20% of the 19 patients at a median of approximately seven months, while the remaining 15 patients had no significant progression. Every patient was regarded as medically inoperable, because of comorbidities in about 12 cases and refusal of surgery in roughly 7 cases. The study sequenced about 40 blood samples from around 20 patients, one before and one after SBRT per patient. Newly diagnosed primary stage I lung tumors were present in 14 to 15 patients, and oligometastatic NSCLC after surgical resection of the primary tumor was present in roughly 5 patients. Some 11 patients had adenocarcinoma and several had squamous cell carcinoma as the tumor histology. Peripheral blood TCR beta repertoires were profiled in stage I NSCLC patients before and after stereotactic body radiotherapy, and the repertoires were related to distant failure. Findings and caveats that apply to the study as a whole: Whether the expanded TCR clones were tumor-specific was not determined. The study was limited by the small cohort and short follow-up, and independent validation of the study findings is required. None of the reported P values were adjusted for multiple comparisons. After SBRT, the count of unique TCR clones dropped from a median of about 10,000 beforehand to about 7,000 afterward (Wilcoxon paired P=0.011). Differences in TRBV and TRBJ usage frequencies by metastasis status were reportedly observed in two V genes at baseline and in several V and two J genes after SBRT. Post-SBRT Shannon entropy and its change from baseline were lower in patients who developed distant metastases; baseline Shannon entropy was not associated with metastases.

No patient had a history of other malignancies or prior chemotherapy or radiotherapy, and all had node-negative disease on CT and PET/CT. Approximately 6 milliliters of peripheral venous blood were drawn into EDTA tubes at each of two time points. PBMCs were isolated by Ficoll-Paque Plus density-gradient centrifugation. Right after collection, samples were placed at -80 degrees C and kept there until analysis. Two rounds of multiplex PCR were performed to amplify the TCR beta CDR3 region from genomic DNA. In the first PCR round, primers specific to each TRBV and TRBJ gene were used, and the primer sequences were filed in Chinese patent CN105087789A. Universal primers were used in the second round of PCR. The Roche High Pure PCR Template Preparation Kit was used to extract genomic DNA from the frozen PBMCs. An Illumina HiSeq 3000 was used to sequence the libraries paired-end with 151 bp reads. Concerning the study's data processing: Raw reads lacking the multiplex PCR primer sequences were removed with CutAdapt. Using PEAR, the high-quality paired reads were merged into contigs. MiXCR assigned TRB V, D and J gene segments to each contig by aligning to reference sequences. CDR3 sequences were clustered by base quality and sequence similarity to remove sequencing errors. Shannon entropy, normalized by the natural log of the productive TCR sequence number, served as the measure of diversity. One minus Shannon entropy divided by the natural log of the number of unique clonotypes was used as the definition of clonality. Progression-free survival cut-offs for repertoire metrics were chosen using the Youden index of ROC curves, with analyses run in R 3.5.3. TCRdb trimmed the raw reads at Q25, called clones with MiXCR and kept productive beta chains. Rows with a matching CDR3 protein are joined into one entry that keeps the most common DNA and genes. TCRdb, not the original authors, processed these V and J calls. The sample has some 16,000 distinct CDR3 sequences on record, around 29% of them singletons. Of the sample, 30% to 40% is held by the ten largest clones.

There are many counts of this clonotype. Its specific antigen is unknown. Per-base quality was not reported, and no clone a single base away is much larger than it. The germline V gene provides CDR1 SGHRS and CDR2 YFSETQ. The CDR3 sequence holds 16 residues, the cysteine and phenylalanine included. This entry keeps only the CDR3 DNA: 48 bases, framed from base 1. Trimming leaves V shorter by 0 bases and J shorter by 2 bases, with the junction holding 3 bases beyond the gene matches. This chain joins TRBV5-1 to TRBJ2-5; TRBD2 agrees with 11 junctional bases. This clonotype was sampled from a donor aged 50 or older with non-small cell lung cancer. The sequencing here drew on PBMCs, taken before or after stereotactic body radiation therapy (not recorded which). The CDR3 corresponds to CASSLAGTSGQETQYF. The bases are TGCGCCAGCAGCTTGGCAGGGACTAGCGGTCAAGAGACCCAGTACTTC.